Presented here are 21 T cell receptor beta chains from one specimen sequenced in a study of blood T cell repertoires in COVID-19. The method was immunoSEQ multiplex PCR; TCRdb's version includes in-frame clones alone and lacks a portion of them. Counted here are 120,000 to 150,000 clones, roughly nine tenths occurring once; the ten biggest clones make up 13%. Sequenced input: peripheral blood. Source of these receptors: a man younger than 35 with COVID-19, enrolled during active disease.

V gene TRBV3-1 (or the pseudogene TRBV3-2) combines with J gene TRBJ2-2; unclear D gene. Trimming pared 1 base from V and 2 bases from J, leaving 5 bases between. The length of the CDR3 is 14 residues. CDR1 is LGHDT and CDR2 is YNNKEL in the germline V gene (reference sequence). The CDR3 nucleotides are TGTGCCAGCAGCCAAGTCAGAAACACCGGGGAGCTGTTTTTT. This codes for CASSQVRNTGELFF.

The rearrangement links TRBV5-6 to TRBJ1-1, with D possibly TRBD1 on 6 matching bases. The V end was cut by 6 bases, the J end by 7 bases, with 25 bases between. CDR1 is SGHDT, CDR2 YYEEEE, per germline. The CDR3 is 16 residues long. For the CDR3, the DNA is TGTGCCAGCACCGAGTATAGGGGCGCGGGGGGCCTTGAAGCTTTCTTT. Amino acid sequence: CASTEYRGAGGLEAFF.

This sequence joins TRBV27 and TRBJ2-1; 7 bases line up with TRBD1. CDR1 and CDR2 from the germline V gene are MNHEY and SMNVEV (reference sequence). CDR3 size: 17 residues. With 6 bases clipped from V and 2 bases from J, the junction kept 13 bases outside the gene matches. The chain's CDR3 is CASSDSRHRGAYNEQFF. Written as DNA, the CDR3 is TGTGCCAGCAGCGACTCTCGGCACAGGGGAGCCTACAATGAGCAGTTCTTC.

The chain combines TRBV11-2 with TRBJ2-2; tentatively, D is TRBD1 (6 bases). Trimming took 6 bases from V and 0 from J, leaving 11 bases between them. This CDR3 region has 15 residues. Per germline, CDR1 SGHAT and CDR2 FQNNGV. The CDR3: CASRSGTTNTGELFF. For the CDR3, the DNA is TGTGCCAGCAGGTCCGGGACAACGAACACCGGGGAGCTGTTTTTT.

The rearrangement uses TRBV9 and TRBJ1-2; D unclear. The V gene's germline CDR1 is SGDLS and CDR2 YYNGEE. There are 15 residues in the CDR3. The V end was cut by 6 bases, the J end by 4 bases, with 19 bases between. The CDR3 DNA is TGTGCCAGCAATGAGGGTTTCGGCAATAGCTATGGCTACACCTTC. This codes for CASNEGFGNSYGYTF.

The gene calls are TRBV7-2 and TRBJ2-2; D is possibly TRBD2 (5 bases). The CDR3 extends over 16 amino acids. Germline CDR1 SGHTA, CDR2 FQGNSA. The V end was cut by 1 base, the J end by 3 bases, with 12 bases between. This CDR3 reads CASSLEPAEHTGELFF. CDR3 sequence (DNA): TGTGCCAGCAGCTTAGAACCAGCGGAGCACACCGGGGAGCTGTTTTTT.

Concerning this clone: At one end, the junction sequence differs from germline, possibly due to a read error. The chain combines TRBV7-2 with TRBJ1-5; maybe TRBD1 (6 bases). The CDR3 length is 14 residues. CDR1 is SGHTA and CDR2 is FQGNSA in the germline V gene. Here the CDR3 DNA reads TGTGCCAGCAGCCTAGCGGGGGCGGAACAGCCCCAGCATTTT. Translating gives CASSLAGAEQPQHF. The variable domain in full, with the rest retrieved from reference TRBV7-2 and TRBJ1-5, is GAGVSQSPSNKVTEKGKDVELRCDPISGHTALYWYRQSLGQGLEFLIYFQGNSAPDKSGLPSDRFSAERTGGSVSTLTIQRTQQEDSAVYLCASSLAGAEQPQHFGDGTRLSIL.

This clone came up once. V usage is TRBV7-2 and J usage is TRBJ1-1; 7 nucleotides line up with TRBD1. The CDR3 is made up of 16 amino acids. V lost 5 bases, J lost 3 bases, and 12 bases stayed unmatched. Per the germline V gene, CDR1 is SGHTA and CDR2 is FQGNSA. CDR3 in amino acids: CASSIHPVDRDTEAFF. DNA for the CDR3: TGTGCCAGCAGCATCCACCCCGTCGACAGGGACACTGAAGCTTTCTTT.

As to this clone: A read error may produce the germline difference seen at one junction end. This sequence joins TRBV15 and TRBJ1-4, with D hard to call. The CDR3 extends over 15 amino acids. Germline V gene data show CDR1 as LNHNV and CDR2 as YYDKDF (reference sequence). The CDR3: CATSRGLGLNEKLLF. CDR3 DNA: TGTGCCACCAGCAGAGGCCTGGGCCTTAATGAAAAACTGCTTTTT. Looking up the rest from reference TRBV15 and TRBJ1-4 gives the full variable domain: DAMVIQNPRYQVTQFGKPVTLSCSQTLNHNVMYWYQQKSSQAPKLLFHYYDKDFNNEADTPDNFQSRRPNTSFCFLDIRSPGLGDTAMYLCATSRGLGLNEKLLFGSGTQLSVL.

This clone was picked up one time. The chain recombines TRBV5-1 with TRBJ2-7, with 11 bases that match TRBD2. Trimming cost V 4 bases and J 2 bases; bases outside gene matches: 20. CDR1 and CDR2 from the germline V gene are SGHRS and YFSETQ. CDR3 size: 20 residues. Here the CDR3 reads CASSHPWGTSGSPRAYEQYF. The CDR3 coding sequence is TGCGCCAGCAGCCACCCGTGGGGGACTAGCGGTTCCCCAAGGGCCTACGAGCAGTACTTC.

This clone was seen a few times. This rearrangement joins TRBV7-9 to TRBJ2-7, with 7 nucleotides matching TRBD1. The trim removed 1 base at V and 6 bases at J, leaving 0 bases unmatched. From germline, CDR1 is SEHNR and CDR2 FQNEAQ (reference sequence). This CDR3 region has 12 residues. The CDR3 DNA reads as TGTGCCAGCAGCTTAGACAGGGGCGAGCAGTACTTC. As protein: CASSLDRGEQYF. Combining the CDR3 with reference TRBV7-9 and TRBJ2-7 gives the whole variable domain DTGVSQNPRHKITKRGQNVTFRCDPISEHNRLYWYRQTLGQGPEFLTYFQNEAQLEKSRLLSDRFSAERPKGSFSTLEIQRTEQGDSAMYLCASSLDRGEQYFGPGTRLTVT.

This clone appeared a few times. This chain joins TRBV4-3 and TRBJ2-1; TRBD1 matches at 9 bases. V shed 3 bases and J 7 bases; nucleotides not matched to a gene: 10. CDR1 and CDR2 (germline): LGHNA, YSLEER. This CDR3 contains 16 residues. DNA of the CDR3: TGCGCCAGCAGCCATCTCCTAGGGACAGGGTTAAATGAGCAGTTCTTC. Amino acids: CASSHLLGTGLNEQFF.

This chain uses TRBV11-2 with TRBJ2-1, with D possibly being TRBD2 (6 bases). In germline, CDR1 is SGHAT, CDR2 FQNNGV. V was cut by 3 bases and J by 14 bases, with 26 bases left in between. This CDR3 is 16 amino acids long. The CDR3 region has the DNA TGTGCCAGCAGCTTGGGGCGACTAGGCCCTTTGTTCGGCAAGTTCTTC. Its translation is CASSLGRLGPLFGKFF.

The chain links TRBV6-5 to TRBJ2-7, with 11 bases lining up with TRBD1. V trimming: 5 bases; J trimming: 7 bases; junction bases outside the gene matches: 7. The CDR3 covers 14 residues. The germline V gene has CDR1 MNHEY and CDR2 SVGAGI. The DNA for the CDR3 is TGTGCCAGCAGTCTACGGACAGGGGGCCGGGAGCAGTACTTC. Encoded protein: CASSLRTGGREQYF.

This chain uses TRBV30 with TRBJ1-6; possible D gene TRBD1, 5 bases. The CDR3 has 14 amino acids. Trimming removed 3 bases from V and 14 bases from J, with 20 bases in between. CDR1 GTSNPN and CDR2 SVGIG come from the germline V gene (reference sequence). The CDR3 DNA follows: TGTGCCTGGAGCGTCCTTAACGGGGGATCTTCCCTCCACTTT. Its protein product is CAWSVLNGGSSLHF.

The chain links TRBV7-2 to TRBJ1-5; no definite D call. V was cut by 5 bases and J by 5 bases, with 13 bases left in between. CDR1 is SGHTA and CDR2 is FQGNSA in the germline V gene. The length of the CDR3 is 14 residues. DNA of the CDR3: TGTGCCAGCAGCCCTCAGTCCCGGGATCAGCCCCAGCATTTT. Translation gives CASSPQSRDQPQHF.

V is TRBV7-2 and J is TRBJ1-1; 8 positions agree with TRBD1. In germline, CDR1 is SGHTA, CDR2 FQGNSA. V lost 7 bases and J lost 5; bases outside the gene matches: 12. The CDR3 covers 15 residues. The CDR3 coding sequence is TGTGCCAGCACCTCATTCAGGGGGCGACGGACTGAAGCTTTCTTT. This sequence encodes CASTSFRGRRTEAFF.

The chain has TRBV7-2 and TRBJ1-6; 9 bases line up with TRBD1. V shed 3 bases and J 5 bases; nucleotides not matched to a gene: 5. CDR1 and CDR2 from the germline V gene are SGHTA and FQGNSA. The CDR3 spans 16 residues. This CDR3 reads CASSFYGQGNNSPLHF. DNA of the CDR3: TGTGCCAGCAGCTTTTACGGACAGGGGAATAATTCACCCCTCCACTTT.

The rearrangement uses TRBV27 and TRBJ1-1; 8 nucleotides agree with TRBD1. The V segment lost 2 bases and the J segment 4 bases; nucleotides outside the gene matches: 3. The V gene's germline CDR1 is MNHEY and CDR2 SMNVEV (reference sequence). The CDR3 length is 14 residues. In nucleotides, the CDR3 is TGTGCCAGCAGTTTAGCCAGGGGGCTCACTGAAGCTTTCTTT. Protein product: CASSLARGLTEAFF.

The V call is TRBV27, the J call TRBJ2-7; 8 bases line up with TRBD1. V trimming: 5 bases; J trimming: 4 bases; junction bases outside the gene matches: 7. Germline CDR1 and CDR2: MNHEY and SMNVEV (reference sequence). This CDR3 is built from 14 residues. The CDR3 reads CASSPPDRVYEQYF. As DNA, the CDR3 is TGTGCCAGCAGTCCTCCGGACAGGGTTTACGAGCAGTACTTC.

The J gene is TRBJ2-5, the V gene TRBV3-1 (or the pseudogene TRBV3-2), with 7 bases identical to TRBD1. Germline-derived CDR1 and CDR2 are LGHDT and YNNKEL (reference sequence). The J segment lost 2 bases and the V segment lost 6 bases, leaving 9 bases of the junction unmatched. CDR3 length equals 15 residues. CDR3 nucleotides: TGTGCCAGCAGTCAAAAACCGGGACAGCAAGAGACCCAGTACTTC. This codes for CASSQKPGQQETQYF.